The TCR beta chain under discussion was sequenced for a study of radiotherapy plus CTLA-4 blockade in lung cancer. The wider study: Disease control was present in under 35% of patients, and objective responses in about 19%. Study results and caveats: Among blood TCR repertoires after radiotherapy plus ipilimumab, tumor-derived clones expanded. Interferon-beta, together with early blood T cell clone dynamics, reportedly best predicted response.

Profiling relied on immunoSEQ multiplex PCR, and the TCRdb table lists in-frame clones only, not all of them. The data show some 80,000 clones, with about 78% seen just once and 22% held by the top ten. As to this clone: The antigen remains undetermined.

The V gene's germline CDR1 is SGHDT and CDR2 YYEEEE. Trimming removed 4 bases from V and 9 bases from J; junction bases left unmatched: 10. The length of the CDR3 is 14 residues. This clonotype was obtained from a human donor with non-small cell lung cancer whose response to radiotherapy plus ipilimumab could not be evaluated. Some clones in this sample may be carry-over from other donors' samples. This specimen was peripheral blood, taken from a patient treated with radiotherapy plus ipilimumab. This chain links TRBV5-6 with TRBJ1-2; 9 nucleotides align to TRBD1. This CDR3 reads CASSPGTGSISYTF. Here the CDR3 DNA reads TGTGCCAGCAGCCCCGGGACAGGGTCGATAAGCTACACCTTC. Using reference TRBV5-6 and TRBJ1-2 for the parts outside the CDR3, the full variable domain is DAGVTQSPTHLIKTRGQQVTLRCSPKSGHDTVSWYQQALGQGPQFIFQYYEEEERQRGNFPDRFSGHQFPNYSSELNVNALLLGDSALYLCASSPGTGSISYTFGSGTRLTVV.